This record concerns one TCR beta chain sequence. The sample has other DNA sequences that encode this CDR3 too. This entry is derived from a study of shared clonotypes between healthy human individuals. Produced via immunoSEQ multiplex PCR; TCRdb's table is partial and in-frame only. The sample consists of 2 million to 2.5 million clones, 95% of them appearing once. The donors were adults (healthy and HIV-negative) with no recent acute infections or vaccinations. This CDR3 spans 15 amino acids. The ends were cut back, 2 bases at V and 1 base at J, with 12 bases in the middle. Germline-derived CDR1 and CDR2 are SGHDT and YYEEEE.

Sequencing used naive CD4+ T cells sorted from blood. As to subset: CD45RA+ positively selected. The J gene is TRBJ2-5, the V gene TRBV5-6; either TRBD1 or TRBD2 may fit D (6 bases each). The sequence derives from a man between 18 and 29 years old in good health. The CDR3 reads CASSLWRGTQETQYF. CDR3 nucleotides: TGTGCCAGCAGCTTATGGAGGGGGACCCAAGAGACCCAGTACTTC.